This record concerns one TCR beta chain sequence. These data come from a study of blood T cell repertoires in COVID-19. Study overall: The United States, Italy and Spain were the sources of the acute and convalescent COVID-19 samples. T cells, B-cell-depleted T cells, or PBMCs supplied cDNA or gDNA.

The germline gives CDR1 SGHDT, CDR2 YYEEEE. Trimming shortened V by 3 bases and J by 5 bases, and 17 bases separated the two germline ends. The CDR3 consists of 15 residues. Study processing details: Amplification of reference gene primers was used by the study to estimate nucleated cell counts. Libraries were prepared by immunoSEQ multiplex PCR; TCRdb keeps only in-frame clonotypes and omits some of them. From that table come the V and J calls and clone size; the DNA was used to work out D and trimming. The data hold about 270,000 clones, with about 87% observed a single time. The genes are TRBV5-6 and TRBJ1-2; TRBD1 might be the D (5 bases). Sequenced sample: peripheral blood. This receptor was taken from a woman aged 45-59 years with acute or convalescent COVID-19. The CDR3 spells CASSSSPVGGYGYTF. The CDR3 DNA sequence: TGTGCCAGCAGCTCCTCCCCGGTGGGGGGATATGGCTACACCTTC.